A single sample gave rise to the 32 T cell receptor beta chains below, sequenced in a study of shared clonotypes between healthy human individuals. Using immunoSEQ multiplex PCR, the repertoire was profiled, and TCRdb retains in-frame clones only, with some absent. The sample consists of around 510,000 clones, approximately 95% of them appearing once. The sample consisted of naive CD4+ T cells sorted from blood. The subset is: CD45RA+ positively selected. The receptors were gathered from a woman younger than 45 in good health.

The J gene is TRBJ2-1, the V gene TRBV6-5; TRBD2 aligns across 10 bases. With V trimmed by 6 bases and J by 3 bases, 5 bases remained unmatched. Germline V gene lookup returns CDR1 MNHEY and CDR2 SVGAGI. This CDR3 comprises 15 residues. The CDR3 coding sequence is TGTGCCAGCAGGATCCTAGCGGGGGTCTACAATGAGCAGTTCTTC. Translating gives CASRILAGVYNEQFF.

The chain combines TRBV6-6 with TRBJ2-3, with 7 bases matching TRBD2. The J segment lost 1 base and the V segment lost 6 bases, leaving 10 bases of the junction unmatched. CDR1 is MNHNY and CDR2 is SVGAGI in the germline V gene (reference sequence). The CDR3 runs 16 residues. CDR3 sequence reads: CASRPRTGGGTDTQYF. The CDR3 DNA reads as TGTGCCAGCAGACCCCGGACGGGAGGAGGCACAGATACGCAGTATTTT.

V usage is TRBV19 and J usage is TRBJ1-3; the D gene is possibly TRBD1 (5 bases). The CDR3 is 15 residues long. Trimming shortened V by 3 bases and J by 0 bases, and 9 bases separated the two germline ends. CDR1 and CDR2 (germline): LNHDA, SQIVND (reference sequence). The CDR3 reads CASSMGGNSGNTIYF. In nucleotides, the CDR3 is TGTGCCAGTAGTATGGGGGGGAACTCTGGAAACACCATATATTTT.

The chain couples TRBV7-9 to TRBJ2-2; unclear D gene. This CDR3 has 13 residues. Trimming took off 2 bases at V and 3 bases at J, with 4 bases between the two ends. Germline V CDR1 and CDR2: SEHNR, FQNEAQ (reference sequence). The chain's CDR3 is CASSLRDTGELFF. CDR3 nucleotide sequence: TGTGCCAGCAGCTTAAGGGACACCGGGGAGCTGTTTTTT.

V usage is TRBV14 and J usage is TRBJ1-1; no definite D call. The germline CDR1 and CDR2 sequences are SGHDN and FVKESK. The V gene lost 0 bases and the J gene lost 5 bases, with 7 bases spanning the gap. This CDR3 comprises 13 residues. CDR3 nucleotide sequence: TGTGCCAGCAGCCAAGATTTGCGGACTGAAGCTTTCTTT. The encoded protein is CASSQDLRTEAFF.

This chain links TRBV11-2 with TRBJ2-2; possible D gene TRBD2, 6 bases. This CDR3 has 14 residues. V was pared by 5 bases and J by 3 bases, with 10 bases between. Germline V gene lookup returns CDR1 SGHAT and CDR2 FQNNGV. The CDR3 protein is CASSRDSYTGELFF. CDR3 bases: TGTGCCAGCAGCCGGGACTCCTACACCGGGGAGCTGTTTTTT.

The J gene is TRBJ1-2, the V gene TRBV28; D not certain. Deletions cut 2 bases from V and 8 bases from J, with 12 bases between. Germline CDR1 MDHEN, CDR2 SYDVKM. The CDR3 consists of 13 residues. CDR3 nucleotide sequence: TGTGCCAGCAGTTTACGCATCGGGCGAGGCTACACCTTC. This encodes CASSLRIGRGYTF.

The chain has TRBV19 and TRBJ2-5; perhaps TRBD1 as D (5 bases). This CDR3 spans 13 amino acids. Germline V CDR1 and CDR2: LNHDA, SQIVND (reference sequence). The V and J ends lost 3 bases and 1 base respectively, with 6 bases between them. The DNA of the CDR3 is TGTGCCAGTAGTATGACAGCCCAAGAGACCCAGTACTTC. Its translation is CASSMTAQETQYF.

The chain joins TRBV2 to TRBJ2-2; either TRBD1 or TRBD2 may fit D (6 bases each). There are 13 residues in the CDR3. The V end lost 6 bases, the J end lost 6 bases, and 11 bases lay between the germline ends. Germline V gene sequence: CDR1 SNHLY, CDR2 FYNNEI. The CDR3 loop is CASRVRGPGELFF. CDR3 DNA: TGTGCCAGCAGGGTCCGGGGGCCCGGGGAGCTGTTTTTT.

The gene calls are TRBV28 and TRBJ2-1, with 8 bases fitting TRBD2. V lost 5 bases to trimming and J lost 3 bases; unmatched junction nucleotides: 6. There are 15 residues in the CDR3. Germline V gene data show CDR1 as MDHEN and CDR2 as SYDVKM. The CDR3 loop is CASSELAAFYNEQFF. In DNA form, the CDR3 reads TGTGCCAGCAGTGAACTAGCGGCATTCTACAATGAGCAGTTCTTC.

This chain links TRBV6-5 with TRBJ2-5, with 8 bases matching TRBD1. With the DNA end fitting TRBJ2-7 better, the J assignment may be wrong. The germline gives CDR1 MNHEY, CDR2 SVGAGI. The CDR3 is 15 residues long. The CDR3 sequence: CASSQGGTGPYEQYF. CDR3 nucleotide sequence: TGTGCCAGCAGTCAGGGTGGGACAGGCCCCTACGAGCAGTACTTC.

CDR3 nucleotide sequence: TGTGCCAGCAGCCGTTTCATGGCTTTGTACGAGCAGTACTTC. Encoded protein: CASSRFMALYEQYF. This chain links TRBV28 with TRBJ2-7; D gene ambiguous. The length of the CDR3 is 14 residues. V lost 6 bases to trimming and J lost 4 bases, with 16 bases between them. The germline CDR1 and CDR2 sequences are MDHEN and SYDVKM.

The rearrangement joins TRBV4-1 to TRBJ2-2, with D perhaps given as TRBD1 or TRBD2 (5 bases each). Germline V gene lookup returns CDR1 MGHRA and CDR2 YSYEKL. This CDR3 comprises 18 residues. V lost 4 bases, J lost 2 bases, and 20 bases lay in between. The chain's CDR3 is CASSLRGNSDPNTGELFF. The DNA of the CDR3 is TGCGCCAGCAGCCTGAGGGGAAACAGCGATCCAAACACCGGGGAGCTGTTTTTT.

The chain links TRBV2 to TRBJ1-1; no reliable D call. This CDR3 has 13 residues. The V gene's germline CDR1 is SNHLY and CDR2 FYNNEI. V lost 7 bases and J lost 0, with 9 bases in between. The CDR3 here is CASNRILNTEAFF. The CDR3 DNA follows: TGTGCCAGCAACCGAATACTGAACACTGAAGCTTTCTTT. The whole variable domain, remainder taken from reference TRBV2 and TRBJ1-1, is EPEVTQTPSHQVTQMGQEVILRCVPISNHLYFYWYRQILGQKVEFLVSFYNNEISEKSEIFDDQFSVERPDGSNFTLKIRSTKLEDSAMYFCASNRILNTEAFFGQGTRLTVV.

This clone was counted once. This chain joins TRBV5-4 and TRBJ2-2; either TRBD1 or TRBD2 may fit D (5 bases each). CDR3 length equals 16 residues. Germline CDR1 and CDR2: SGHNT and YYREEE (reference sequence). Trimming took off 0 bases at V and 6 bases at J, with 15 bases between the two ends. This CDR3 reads CASSLAGTPGSGELFF. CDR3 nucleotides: TGTGCCAGCAGCTTGGCCGGGACCCCGGGATCCGGGGAGCTGTTTTTT. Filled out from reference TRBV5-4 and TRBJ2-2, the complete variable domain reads ETGVTQSPTHLIKTRGQQVTLRCSSQSGHNTVSWYQQALGQGPQFIFQYYREEENGRGNFPPRFSGLQFPNYSSELNVNALELDDSALYLCASSLAGTPGSGELFFGEGSRLTVL.

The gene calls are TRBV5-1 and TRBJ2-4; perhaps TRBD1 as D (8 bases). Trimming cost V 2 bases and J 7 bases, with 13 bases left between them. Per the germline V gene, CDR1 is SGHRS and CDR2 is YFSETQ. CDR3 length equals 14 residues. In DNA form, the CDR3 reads TGCGCCAGCAGCTTTCAACAGGGGGGGAACATTCAGTACTTC. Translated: CASSFQQGGNIQYF.

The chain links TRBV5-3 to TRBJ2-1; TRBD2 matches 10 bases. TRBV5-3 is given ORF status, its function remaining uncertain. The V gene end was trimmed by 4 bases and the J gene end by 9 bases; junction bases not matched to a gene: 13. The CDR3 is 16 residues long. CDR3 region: CARSQWLAGDQCEQFF. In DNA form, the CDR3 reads TGTGCCAGAAGCCAGTGGCTAGCGGGAGATCAGTGTGAGCAGTTCTTC.

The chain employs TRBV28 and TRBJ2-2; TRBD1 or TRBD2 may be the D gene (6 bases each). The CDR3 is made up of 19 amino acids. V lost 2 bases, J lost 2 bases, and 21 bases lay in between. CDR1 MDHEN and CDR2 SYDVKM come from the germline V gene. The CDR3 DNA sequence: TGTGCCAGCAGTTTAAGGCTTCTAGCGACAGGTCCAAACACCGGGGAGCTGTTTTTT. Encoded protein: CASSLRLLATGPNTGELFF.

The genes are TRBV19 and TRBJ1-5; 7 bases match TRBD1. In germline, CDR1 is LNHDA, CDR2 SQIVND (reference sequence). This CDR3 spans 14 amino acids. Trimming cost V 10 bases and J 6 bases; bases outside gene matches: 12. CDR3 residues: CAMAQTGDVQPQHF. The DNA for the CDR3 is TGTGCCATGGCACAAACAGGGGACGTTCAGCCCCAGCATTTT.

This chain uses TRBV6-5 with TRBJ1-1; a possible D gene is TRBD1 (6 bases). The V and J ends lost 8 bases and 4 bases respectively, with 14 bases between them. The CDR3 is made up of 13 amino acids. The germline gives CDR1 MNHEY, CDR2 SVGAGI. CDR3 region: CASQNGGATEAFF. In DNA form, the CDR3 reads TGTGCCAGCCAGAACGGGGGGGCCACTGAAGCTTTCTTT.

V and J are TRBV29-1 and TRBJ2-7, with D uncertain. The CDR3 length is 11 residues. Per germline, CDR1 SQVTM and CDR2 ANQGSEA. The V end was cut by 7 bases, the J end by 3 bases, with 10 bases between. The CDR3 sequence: CSALHDYEQYF. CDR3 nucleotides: TGCAGCGCCCTACATGACTACGAGCAGTACTTC.

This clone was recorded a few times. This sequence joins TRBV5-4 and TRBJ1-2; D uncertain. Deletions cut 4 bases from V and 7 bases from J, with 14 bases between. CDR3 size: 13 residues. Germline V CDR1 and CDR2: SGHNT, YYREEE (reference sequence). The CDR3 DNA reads TGTGCCAGCAGCGCGGGAGGAGGCAGTGGCTACACCTTC. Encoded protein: CASSAGGGSGYTF.

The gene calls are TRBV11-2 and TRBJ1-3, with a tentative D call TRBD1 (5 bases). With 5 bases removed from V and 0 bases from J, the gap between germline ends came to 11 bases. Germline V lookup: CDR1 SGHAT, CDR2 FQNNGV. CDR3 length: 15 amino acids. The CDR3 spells CASSRGPISGNTIYF. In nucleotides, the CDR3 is TGTGCCAGCAGCCGGGGACCCATCTCTGGAAACACCATATATTTT. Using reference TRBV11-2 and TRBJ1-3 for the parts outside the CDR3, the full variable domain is EAGVAQSPRYKIIEKRQSVAFWCNPISGHATLYWYQQILGQGPKLLIQFQNNGVVDDSQLPKDRFSAERLKGVDSTLKIQPAKLEDSAVYLCASSRGPISGNTIYFGEGSWLTVV.

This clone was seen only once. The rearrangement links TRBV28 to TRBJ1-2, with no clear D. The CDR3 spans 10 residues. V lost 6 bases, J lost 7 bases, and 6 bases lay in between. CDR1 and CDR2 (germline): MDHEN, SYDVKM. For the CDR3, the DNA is TGTGCCAGCAGCAGAGGTGGCTACACCTTC. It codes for CASSRGGYTF.

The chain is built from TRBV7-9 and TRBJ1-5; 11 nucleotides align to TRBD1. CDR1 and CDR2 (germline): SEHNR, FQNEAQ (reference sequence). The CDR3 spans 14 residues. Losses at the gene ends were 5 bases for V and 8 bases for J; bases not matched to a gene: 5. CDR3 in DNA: TGTGCCAGCAGCGGGGACAGGGGGGAAAAGCCCCAGCATTTT. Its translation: CASSGDRGEKPQHF.

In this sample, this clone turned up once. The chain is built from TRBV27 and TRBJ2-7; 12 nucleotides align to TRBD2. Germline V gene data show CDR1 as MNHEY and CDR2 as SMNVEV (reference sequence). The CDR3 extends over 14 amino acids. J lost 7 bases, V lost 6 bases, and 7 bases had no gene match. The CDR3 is CASSPSGRAGEQYF. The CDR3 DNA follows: TGTGCCAGCAGCCCTAGCGGGAGGGCGGGAGAGCAGTACTTC.

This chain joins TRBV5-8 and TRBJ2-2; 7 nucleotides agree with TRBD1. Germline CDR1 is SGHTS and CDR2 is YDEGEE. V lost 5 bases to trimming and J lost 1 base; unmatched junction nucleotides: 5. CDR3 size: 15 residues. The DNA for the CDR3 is TGTGCCAGCAGACAGGGGACGTGGAACACCGGGGAGCTGTTTTTT. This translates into CASRQGTWNTGELFF.

CDR3 protein: CASSLGAGGWNTEAFF. CDR3 nucleotides: TGTGCCAGCAGCTTAGGGGCGGGGGGCTGGAACACTGAAGCTTTCTTT. The chain joins TRBV7-9 to TRBJ1-1; D is possibly TRBD1 (6 bases). Germline assignment: CDR1 SEHNR and CDR2 FQNEAQ (reference sequence). Trimming left V 1 base short and J 1 base short, with 13 bases between. The CDR3 contains 16 residues.

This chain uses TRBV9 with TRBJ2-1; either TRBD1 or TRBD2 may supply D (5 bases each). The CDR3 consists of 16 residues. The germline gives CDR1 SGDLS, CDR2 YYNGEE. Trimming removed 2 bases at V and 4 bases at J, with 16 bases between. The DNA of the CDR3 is TGTGCCAGCAGCGTTTCAACGGGACCATCATACAATGAGCAGTTCTTC. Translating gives CASSVSTGPSYNEQFF. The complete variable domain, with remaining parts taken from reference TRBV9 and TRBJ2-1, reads DSGVTQTPKHLITATGQRVTLRCSPRSGDLSVYWYQQSLDQGLQFLIQYYNGEERAKGNILERFSAQQFPDLHSELNLSSLELGDSALYFCASSVSTGPSYNEQFFGPGTRLTVL.

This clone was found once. This CDR3 is CASSPLGADTQYF. The CDR3 nucleotides are TGTGCCAGCTCACCACTGGGAGCAGATACGCAGTATTTT. This chain links TRBV18 with TRBJ2-3; D is perhaps TRBD2 (5 bases). Looked up from germline, CDR1 is KGHSH and CDR2 is LQKENI. Between the trimmed V and J ends, which lost 1 base and 4 bases, there was a span of 6 bases. The length of the CDR3 is 13 residues. The whole variable domain, filled in from reference TRBV18 and TRBJ2-3, reads NAGVMQNPRHLVRRRGQEARLRCSPMKGHSHVYWYRQLPEEGLKFMVYLQKENIIDESGMPKERFSAEFPKEGPSILRIQQVVRGDSAAYFCASSPLGADTQYFGPGTRLTVL.

This CDR3 reads CASSSDSVLETQYF. CDR3 in DNA: TGTGCCAGCAGTTCCGACTCGGTTTTGGAGACCCAGTACTTC. The chain couples TRBV28 to TRBJ2-5; unclear D gene. The CDR3 contains 14 residues. Trimming left V 4 bases short and J 5 bases short, with 14 bases between. CDR1 is MDHEN and CDR2 is SYDVKM in the germline V gene.

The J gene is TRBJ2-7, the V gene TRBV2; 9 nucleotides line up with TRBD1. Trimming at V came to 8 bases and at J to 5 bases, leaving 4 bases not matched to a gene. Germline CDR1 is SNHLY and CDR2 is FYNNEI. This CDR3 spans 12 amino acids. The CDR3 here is CASAGTGNEQYF. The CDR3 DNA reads TGTGCCAGCGCCGGGACAGGGAACGAGCAGTACTTC.